Detailed here is one TCR beta chain. What it binds is unknown. Germline CDR1 reads SNHLY; CDR2 reads FYNNEI. The V segment lost 5 bases and the J segment 5 bases; nucleotides outside the gene matches: 8. This CDR3 has 16 amino acids. This record belongs to a study of cytomegalovirus exposure and HLA in healthy donors. Whole-study findings and limits: Apart from CMV serostatus, no immune exposure information was available. A missense variant in DCLRE1C was later tied to TCR beta V- and J-gene trimming.

The PCR had 60 Vbeta and 13 Jbeta primers. In the original analysis: Among the unique TCR beta chains that a later analysis counted, about 81 million in all, roughly 9.9 million were shared. Assay: immunoSEQ multiplex PCR; the TCRdb copy retains only in-frame clones and omits some. V, J and clone size are taken as reported in that table, and D and trimming were inferred from the DNA itself. The sample lists tens of thousands of clones, approximately 70% occurring once. The specimen was PBMCs. The gene calls are TRBV2 and TRBJ2-5; 13 positions match TRBD2. This sequence was found in a male donor in good health and CMV-seropositive. The CDR3 reads CASSIGLAGDFETQYF. The CDR3 region has the DNA TGTGCCAGCAGTATTGGACTAGCGGGAGATTTCGAGACCCAGTACTTC.